These 4 T cell receptor beta chains were all obtained from the same sample, sequenced in a study of blood T cell repertoires in COVID-19. TCRdb keeps only in-frame clones here, not all; method: immunoSEQ multiplex PCR. The sample lists a few hundred thousand clones, approximately 88% occurring once. The sequencing sample was made of PBMCs or T cells enriched from blood (not recorded which). The receptors originated from a woman aged 40 to 50 who had recovered from COVID-19.

This clone was seen a single time. The chain recombines TRBV14 with TRBJ2-7; D is unresolved. Trimming took 2 bases from V and 0 from J, leaving 8 bases between them. The germline V gene encodes CDR1 SGHDN and CDR2 FVKESK. CDR3 length: 14 residues. CDR3 sequence reads: CASSQYRSSYEQYF. The CDR3 DNA reads TGTGCCAGCAGCCAATATAGGAGCTCCTACGAGCAGTACTTC.

The chain links TRBV7-2 to TRBJ2-7; 8 bases are shared with TRBD1. The CDR3 runs to 15 residues. V gave up 4 bases and J gave up 2 bases; unmatched junction bases: 7. The germline CDR1 and CDR2 sequences are SGHTA and FQGNSA. Written as DNA, the CDR3 is TGTGCCAGCAGCTCAGGGCCGGACAGGGCCTACGAGCAGTACTTC. It codes for CASSSGPDRAYEQYF.

The J gene is TRBJ2-7, the V gene TRBV27; D may be TRBD2 (5 bases). CDR3 length: 13 residues. The germline V gene has CDR1 MNHEY and CDR2 SMNVEV (reference sequence). V was shortened by 6 bases and J by 4 bases, with 13 bases between the two germline ends. CDR3 loop: CASSREIGYEQYF. In nucleotides, the CDR3 is TGTGCCAGCAGCCGGGAAATAGGGTACGAGCAGTACTTC.

This chain joins TRBV30 and TRBJ1-1, with D tentatively TRBD1 (6 bases). V shed 5 bases and J shed 1 base, with 14 bases lying between them. The CDR3 loop spans 14 amino acids. Germline CDR1 reads GTSNPN; CDR2 reads SVGIG (reference sequence). CDR3 sequence reads: CAWSWGPGNTEAFF. In DNA, the CDR3 is TGTGCCTGGTCTTGGGGGCCAGGGAACACTGAAGCTTTCTTT.